Following are 22 T cell receptor beta chains from one sample sequenced in a study of beta chain features in type 1 diabetes (dated by TCRdb to the late 2010s). The protocol used for the library was the immunoSEQ multiplex PCR assay. The High Capacity cDNA Reverse Transcription Kit was used to reverse transcribe all of the isolated RNA, meaning that expressed TCRB transcripts were what got sequenced. Held by TCRdb, this immuneACCESS table contains in-frame sequences only and omits some clones. Under half of the omission traces to an unresolved V gene where checked; the cause of the rest is unknown. A total of hundreds of thousands of clones appear in this sample, 11% to 15% of them only once. The top ten constitute around 7% of the sample. Sequencing was done on a sample of central memory CD4+ T cells from blood. The receptors here all came from a man between 25 and 39 years old in good health.

The chain combines TRBV6-5 with TRBJ2-1; a weak D match, TRBD2 (6 bases). The CDR3 has 15 residues. Between the trimmed V and J ends, which lost 7 bases and 7 bases, there was a span of 20 bases. Germline CDR1 reads MNHEY; CDR2 reads SVGAGI. CDR3 nucleotide sequence: TGTGCCAGCACGGTACGGTTCGGGAGTACTAATGAGCAGTTCTTC. Its translation is CASTVRFGSTNEQFF.

A few counts support this clone. The chain is built from TRBV9 and TRBJ2-5; 7 nucleotides line up with TRBD2. The CDR3 contains 15 residues. The germline V gene encodes CDR1 SGDLS and CDR2 YYNGEE. Germline trimming cut 4 bases from V and 5 bases from J; bases unmatched to any gene: 11. This CDR3 reads CASSPRVGAGETQYF. The CDR3 nucleotides read TGTGCCAGCAGCCCGCGAGTGGGAGCGGGGGAGACCCAGTACTTC.

The chain combines TRBV7-8 with TRBJ2-5; D ambiguous. Trimming removed 5 bases from V and 4 bases from J, with 5 bases in between. The germline gives CDR1 SGHVS, CDR2 FQNEAQ. The CDR3 is made up of 11 amino acids. CDR3 bases: TGTGCCAGCAGCGGTAGAGAGACCCAGTACTTC. Translation gives CASSGRETQYF. Full variable domain (missing parts from reference TRBV7-8 and TRBJ2-5): GAGVSQSPRYKVAKRGQDVALRCDPISGHVSLFWYQQALGQGPEFLTYFQNEAQLDKSGLPSDRFFAERPEGSVSTLKIQRTQQEDSAVYLCASSGRETQYFGPGTRLLVL.

The chain is built from TRBV7-7 and TRBJ2-3, with a possible D match to TRBD1 (5 bases). The CDR3 is made up of 14 amino acids. Germline values: CDR1 SSHAT, CDR2 FNYEAQ (reference sequence). V was clipped by 5 bases and J by 2 bases, with 11 bases between them. The CDR3 DNA is TGTGCCAGCAGCCTAGGACATCACACAGATACGCAGTATTTT. It specifies CASSLGHHTDTQYF.

This clone was recorded many times. V usage is TRBV19 and J usage is TRBJ2-2; no reliable D call. CDR1 and CDR2 from the germline V gene are LNHDA and SQIVND (reference sequence). V was trimmed by 7 bases and J by 0 bases, leaving 9 bases between them. CDR3 size: 14 residues. In nucleotides, the CDR3 is TGTGCCAGTATGGTCAGAACGAACACCGGGGAGCTGTTTTTT. Encoded protein: CASMVRTNTGELFF.

In this sample, this clone turned up a few times. The chain uses TRBV6-1 and TRBJ1-2; D is unclear. This CDR3 contains 15 residues. V gave up 4 bases and J gave up 4 bases, with 16 bases separating them. Germline V gene lookup returns CDR1 MNHNS and CDR2 SASEGT. The CDR3 is CASSAQQAKSYGYTF. The CDR3 nucleotides read TGTGCCAGCAGTGCTCAACAAGCGAAATCCTATGGCTACACCTTC.

This clone has a handful of counts. The CDR3 DNA reads as TGTGCCAGCAGCCAATCTCCTGGGGCCAAAAACATTCAGTACTTC. This codes for CASSQSPGAKNIQYF. This chain links TRBV16 with TRBJ2-4; no reliable D call. The V gene's germline CDR1 is KGHSY and CDR2 FQNENV. V was pared by 0 bases and J by 1 base, with 7 bases between. CDR3 length: 15 residues.

The chain recombines TRBV5-6 with TRBJ1-1, with D possibly TRBD1 on 5 matching bases. The germline V gene encodes CDR1 SGHDT and CDR2 YYEEEE. The CDR3 has 18 amino acids. The V and J ends lost 0 bases and 0 bases respectively, with 18 bases between them. CDR3 loop: CASSLDAGRSSLNTEAFF. Here the CDR3 DNA reads TGTGCCAGCAGCTTGGACGCGGGGCGGTCAAGTTTGAACACTGAAGCTTTCTTT.

The table lists this clone with a few counts. The genes are TRBV29-1 and TRBJ1-1, with 7 bases matching TRBD1. Germline-derived CDR1 and CDR2 are SQVTM and ANQGSEA. The trim removed 3 bases at V and 0 bases at J, leaving 4 bases unmatched. The CDR3 is made up of 14 amino acids. The CDR3 nucleotides are TGCAGCGTTGACTCAGGGACAGTGAACACTGAAGCTTTCTTT. It yields the protein CSVDSGTVNTEAFF. Together with reference TRBV29-1 and TRBJ1-1, the CDR3 gives the full variable domain: SAVISQKPSRDICQRGTSLTIQCQVDSQVTMMFWYRQQPGQSLTLIATANQGSEATYESGFVIDKFPISRPNLTFSTLTVSNMSPEDSSIYLCSVDSGTVNTEAFFGQGTRLTVV.

V gene TRBV7-2 combines with J gene TRBJ2-7, with D tentatively TRBD1 or TRBD2 (5 bases each). V dropped 5 bases and J dropped 0 bases, with 14 bases sitting between them. Germline CDR1 and CDR2: SGHTA and FQGNSA. The CDR3 contains 15 residues. The CDR3 bases are TGTGCCAGCAGCCAGACTGTCGGGGCCTCCTACGAGCAGTACTTC. This encodes CASSQTVGASYEQYF.

The J gene is TRBJ1-4, the V gene TRBV6-1; TRBD1 might be the D (6 bases). The germline V gene has CDR1 MNHNS and CDR2 SASEGT. Trimming stripped 6 bases from V and 4 bases from J, with 9 bases between. This CDR3 spans 13 amino acids. The CDR3 DNA is TGTGCCAGCAGGGAGGACAGTAATGAAAAACTGTTTTTT. It yields the protein CASREDSNEKLFF.

The sample holds many counts of this clone. This rearrangement joins TRBV5-6 to TRBJ2-4, with 8 nucleotides matching TRBD2. The V and J ends lost 2 bases and 7 bases, in that order; junction bases with no gene match: 5. The V gene's germline CDR1 is SGHDT and CDR2 YYEEEE. The CDR3 extends over 14 amino acids. Written as DNA, the CDR3 is TGTGCCAGCAGCTTCGGGACTAGTGGTAACATTCAGTACTTC. This encodes CASSFGTSGNIQYF.

The rearrangement joins TRBV20-1 to TRBJ1-1; the match to TRBD1 covers 7 bases. The CDR3 runs to 11 residues. The germline V gene encodes CDR1 DFQATT and CDR2 SNEGSKA (reference sequence). CDR3 sequence (DNA): TGCAGAGCAGGGGGGAACACTGAAGCTTTCTTT. This sequence encodes CRAGGNTEAFF.

The chain is built from TRBV6-5 and TRBJ1-1, with D unresolved. The CDR3 runs 12 residues. Trimming cost V 5 bases and J 1 base, with 5 bases left between them. The V gene's germline CDR1 is MNHEY and CDR2 SVGAGI. As DNA, the CDR3 is TGTGCCAGCAGTCATAGGAACACTGAAGCTTTCTTT. Protein sequence: CASSHRNTEAFF.

This clone has only a few counts. This rearrangement joins TRBV6-1 to TRBJ1-5; 9 bases are shared with TRBD1. Trimming cost V 6 bases and J 6 bases; bases outside gene matches: 9. Germline CDR1 reads MNHNS; CDR2 reads SASEGT. The CDR3 is 15 amino acids. As DNA, the CDR3 is TGTGCCAGCAGGCAGGACAGGGGAGGGAGTCAGCCCCAGCATTTT. Translation gives CASRQDRGGSQPQHF.

With regard to this clone: One junction end disagrees with the germline gene, perhaps due to a read error. CDR3 loop: CAISEQTGLHEQYF. CDR3 coding DNA: TGTGCCATCAGTGAGCAGACAGGCCTCCACGAGCAGTACTTC. The genes are TRBV6-5 and TRBJ2-7; perhaps TRBD1 as D (6 bases). CDR1 is MNHEY and CDR2 is SVGAGI in the germline V gene. The length of the CDR3 is 14 residues.

This clone has only a few counts. The chain has TRBV30 and TRBJ2-2; 10 bases line up with TRBD2. CDR1 GTSNPN and CDR2 SVGIG come from the germline V gene (reference sequence). The V gene end was trimmed by 4 bases and the J gene end by 0 bases; junction bases not matched to a gene: 2. CDR3 size: 15 residues. CDR3 sequence (DNA): TGTGCCTGGATGGGACTAGCGACGAACACCGGGGAGCTGTTTTTT. This sequence encodes CAWMGLATNTGELFF. The variable domain in full, with the rest retrieved from reference TRBV30 and TRBJ2-2, is SQTIHQWPATLVQPVGSPLSLECTVEGTSNPNLYWYRQAAGRGLQLLFYSVGIGQISSEVPQNLSASRPQDRQFILSSKKLLLSDSGFYLCAWMGLATNTGELFFGEGSRLTVL.

Details on this clone: This likely stems from a read error, as it lies one base from a far larger clone. This chain links TRBV7-2 with TRBJ1-4; the D is unclear. CDR1 and CDR2 (germline): SGHTA, FQGNSA. The V end was cut by 1 base, the J end by 5 bases, with 8 bases between. The CDR3 totals 14 residues. The CDR3 sequence is CASSLDSGNEKLFF. CDR3 sequence (DNA): TGTGCCAGCAGCTTAGACAGTGGAAATGAAAAACTGTTTTTT.

The V gene is TRBV9, the J gene TRBJ1-3; unclear D gene. The V end was cut by 0 bases, the J end by 0 bases, with 10 bases between. This CDR3 is 16 amino acids long. Germline CDR1 and CDR2: SGDLS and YYNGEE. CDR3 nucleotides: TGTGCCAGCAGCGTAGAGCCGGCCAGCTCTGGAAACACCATATATTTT. Protein: CASSVEPASSGNTIYF. Looking up the rest from reference TRBV9 and TRBJ1-3 gives the full variable domain: DSGVTQTPKHLITATGQRVTLRCSPRSGDLSVYWYQQSLDQGLQFLIQYYNGEERAKGNILERFSAQQFPDLHSELNLSSLELGDSALYFCASSVEPASSGNTIYFGEGSWLTVV.

The gene calls are TRBV2 and TRBJ1-3, with unresolved D. CDR1 is SNHLY, CDR2 FYNNEI, per germline. The CDR3 covers 14 residues. V was pared by 7 bases and J by 0 bases, with 10 bases between. This CDR3 is CASKLLSSGNTIYF. CDR3 DNA: TGTGCCAGCAAGCTCTTGAGCTCTGGAAACACCATATATTTT.

DNA for the CDR3: TGTGCCAGCAGCTTAGAGGGCCCGCCTGCCTATGGCTACACCTTC. Translation gives CASSLEGPPAYGYTF. V usage is TRBV7-2 and J usage is TRBJ1-2, with unresolved D. Trimming cost V 1 base and J 4 bases, with 13 bases left between them. Germline CDR1 SGHTA, CDR2 FQGNSA. This CDR3 has 15 residues.

The chain joins TRBV5-1 to TRBJ1-4; D not resolved. This CDR3 spans 15 amino acids. CDR1 SGHRS and CDR2 YFSETQ come from the germline V gene. V was pared by 6 bases and J by 2 bases, with 14 bases between. The CDR3, as DNA: TGCGCCAGCACCACCCGAGGTGGCACTAATGAAAAACTGTTTTTT. It is translated as CASTTRGGTNEKLFF.